The 4 T cell receptor beta chains given below trace back to one sample, sequenced in a study of T cells in Graves' hyperthyroidism and ophthalmopathy. Amplification targeted TCR beta CDR3 regions from RNA transcripts. In the first-round RT-PCR of the TCR CDR3, the HTBI primer set was used. Each CDR3 protein is one row after TCRdb ran MiXCR on the multiplex PCR reads. The table has 400,000 to 550,000 distinct CDR3 sequences, about an eighth seen once; the top ten hold around 17%. Sequencing used blood. The source is a woman aged 18-29 years with Graves' hyperthyroidism.

Many counts were recorded for this clonotype. This chain joins TRBV10-3 and TRBJ1-2; perhaps TRBD1 as D (6 bases). The V end lost 9 bases, the J end lost 7 bases, and 12 bases lay between the germline ends. Germline V lookup: CDR1 ENHRY, CDR2 SYGVKD. The CDR3 extends over 11 amino acids. The CDR3: CAMSGAGGYTF. The DNA of the CDR3 is TGTGCCATGTCAGGGGCGGGTGGCTACACCTTC.

Ten or more counts support this clonotype. This chain uses TRBV10-3 with TRBJ2-3; either TRBD1 or TRBD2 may supply D (5 bases each). With 0 bases removed from V and 6 bases from J, the gap between germline ends came to 13 bases. CDR3 length: 15 amino acids. Germline V lookup: CDR1 ENHRY, CDR2 SYGVKD. This chain's CDR3 is CAISESETGGDTQYF. The CDR3 nucleotides read TGTGCCATCAGTGAGTCGGAAACAGGCGGGGATACGCAGTATTTT.

This clonotype came up many times. J is TRBJ2-1 and V is TRBV3-1; 7 bases line up with TRBD1. The CDR3 spans 14 residues. V shed 4 bases, J shed 7 bases, and the junction held 7 bases outside the gene matches. The V gene's germline CDR1 is LGHDT and CDR2 YNNKEL (reference sequence). CDR3 sequence: CASSLGQVLNEQFF. The CDR3 DNA sequence: TGTGCCAGCAGCCTTGGACAGGTCTTGAATGAGCAGTTCTTC.

The sample holds a few counts of this clonotype. V usage is TRBV19 and J usage is TRBJ2-3; D gene unclear. V gave up 1 base and J gave up 2 bases, with 10 bases separating them. The germline V gene encodes CDR1 LNHDA and CDR2 SQIVND (reference sequence). The CDR3 has 15 amino acids. The CDR3 DNA sequence: TGTGCCAGTAGTATAGGGTTACGGTCCACAGATACGCAGTATTTT. It translates to CASSIGLRSTDTQYF.